This TCR beta chain originates from a study of human T cells and chemical hapten exposure. For the study at large: Slight volume differences across pooled libraries mainly accounted for varying per-sample TCR yields.

The CDR3 runs 15 residues. V shed 0 bases, J shed 2 bases, and the junction held 3 bases outside the gene matches. Germline V gene data show CDR1 as DFQATT and CDR2 as SNEGSKA (reference sequence). Unfractionated whole blood was the source from which total RNA was extracted. Individual cDNA molecules received unique molecular identifiers in the library. Each CDR3 protein gets one entry after TCRdb re-called the 5' RACE reads with MiXCR. The sample comprises more than 60,000 distinct CDR3 sequences, approximately 16% of which are singletons, and approximately 6.3% rests with the top ten. The receptor comes from a female donor in good health. The rearrangement joins TRBV20-1 to TRBJ1-5; 8 bases fit TRBD1. Written as DNA, the CDR3 is TGCAGTGCTAGAGATGCCAGGGGGCGCAATCAGCCCCAGCATTTT. Amino acid sequence: CSARDARGRNQPQHF.